This record concerns one TCR beta chain sequence. Its antigen is as yet unknown. Trimming took 0 bases from V and 5 from J, leaving 8 bases between them. CDR3 length: 13 residues. Looked up from germline, CDR1 is SGHTA and CDR2 is FQGNSA. The entry originates in a study of CD8 T cells in ankylosing spondylitis. Regarding the study as a whole: Seemingly distinctive of ankylosing spondylitis blood was a TCR beta motif formed by eight highly homologous variants. Disease-linked clones reportedly concentrated significantly in matched ankylosing spondylitis synovial fluid. Reactive arthritis synovial fluid and blood were previously reported to contain some motif variants.

Molecular-barcoded quantitative 5'-RACE produced these TCR beta libraries. TCRdb re-derived calls from the 5' RACE reads in MiXCR, one entry per CDR3 protein. The sample lists some 46,000 distinct CDR3 sequences; 9.5% to 11% were seen once. The chain combines TRBV7-2 with TRBJ2-7; weak D call: TRBD1 (6 bases). Sequencing was performed on blood, either unsorted or a sorted T cell fraction (not recorded which). This receptor was obtained from a male donor with ankylosing spondylitis or in good health (not recorded which). This CDR3 is CASSLAAGDEQYF. The CDR3 DNA follows: TGTGCCAGCAGCTTAGCGGCAGGGGACGAGCAGTACTTC.